This TCR beta chain was obtained from a study of blood T cell repertoires in COVID-19. The CDR3 consists of 15 residues. V lost 4 bases and J 3 bases, leaving 16 bases between the germline ends. From germline, CDR1 is SGHNT and CDR2 YYREEE (reference sequence). Sequencing used immunoSEQ multiplex PCR; TCRdb keeps in-frame clones, though not all of them. This table has some 200,000 clones, 70% to 90% appearing once. The chain carries TRBV5-4 and TRBJ1-2; maybe TRBD1 (6 bases). The specimen sequenced was peripheral blood. This clonotype was sampled from a man in his fifties or sixties with active or convalescent COVID-19. CDR3 nucleotides: TGTGCCAGCAGCACACCTCTCAGGGGCGACTATGGCTACACCTTC. Its translation is CASSTPLRGDYGYTF.